This entry lists 32 T cell receptor beta chains sequenced from one sample in a study of blood T cell repertoires in COVID-19. The method was immunoSEQ multiplex PCR; TCRdb's version includes in-frame clones alone and lacks a portion of them. The sample has around 300,000 clones; roughly 91% are singletons. Source material: PBMCs or T cells enriched from blood (not recorded which). The receptors shown here come from an older woman who had recovered from COVID-19.

The V gene is TRBV28, the J gene TRBJ2-5; maybe TRBD2 (6 bases). The germline V gene has CDR1 MDHEN and CDR2 SYDVKM. This CDR3 spans 13 amino acids. V lost 3 bases, J lost 8 bases, and 13 bases lay in between. The CDR3 coding sequence is TGTGCCAGCAGTTTTGTAGCGGAGGGTACCCAGTACTTC. Translating it yields CASSFVAEGTQYF.

The chain joins TRBV28 to TRBJ1-6; TRBD1 agrees at 7 bases. V shed 3 bases, J shed 9 bases, and the junction held 8 bases outside the gene matches. Germline V gene sequence: CDR1 MDHEN, CDR2 SYDVKM. The CDR3 loop spans 15 amino acids. Here the CDR3 reads CASSFVRQGVSPLHF. DNA of the CDR3: TGTGCCAGCAGTTTTGTGCGGCAGGGGGTTTCACCCCTCCACTTT.

This chain joins TRBV5-4 and TRBJ2-1, with D perhaps matching TRBD2 (6 bases). The germline gives CDR1 SGHNT, CDR2 YYREEE (reference sequence). Trimming removed 2 bases from V and 5 bases from J, with 8 bases in between. This CDR3 is 13 amino acids long. In DNA form, the CDR3 reads TGTGCCAGCAGCTTAACTAGCCACAATGAGCAGTTCTTC. Protein sequence: CASSLTSHNEQFF.

The chain couples TRBV9 to TRBJ2-3; tentative D call: TRBD2 (6 bases). This CDR3 comprises 15 residues. Germline values: CDR1 SGDLS, CDR2 YYNGEE. V was shortened by 3 bases and J by 5 bases, with 16 bases between the two germline ends. The CDR3 region is CASSGTSPPGDTQYF. DNA for the CDR3: TGTGCCAGCAGCGGAACTAGCCCTCCTGGAGATACGCAGTATTTT.

The CDR3 DNA reads TGTGCCAGCGGGGGGGCCCTGGGAACGCAGTATTTT. Protein sequence: CASGGALGTQYF. V is TRBV18 and J is TRBJ2-3, with D perhaps matching TRBD2 (7 bases). Trimming pared 8 bases from V and 9 bases from J, leaving 15 bases between. Germline assignment: CDR1 KGHSH and CDR2 LQKENI. This CDR3 spans 12 amino acids.

V usage is TRBV27 and J usage is TRBJ2-1, with a tentative D call TRBD1 (6 bases). The CDR3 has 15 residues. V lost 4 bases, J lost 0 bases, and 10 bases lay in between. Germline V gene sequence: CDR1 MNHEY, CDR2 SMNVEV (reference sequence). CDR3 nucleotides: TGTGCCAGCAGTTATGACAGGAGCTCCTACAATGAGCAGTTCTTC. Protein: CASSYDRSSYNEQFF.

A few counts support this clone. The CDR3 DNA follows: TGTGCTAGTGGTTTGGTACCCAGGACAAGGAACACTGAAGCTTTCTTT. It translates to CASGLVPRTRNTEAFF. This chain connects TRBV12-5 to TRBJ1-1, with a weak D call TRBD1 (5 bases). Germline V gene lookup returns CDR1 LGHNT and CDR2 FRNRAP. V dropped 0 bases and J dropped 1 base, with 12 bases sitting between them. The CDR3 totals 16 residues. Full variable domain (outside the CDR3, taken from reference TRBV12-5 and TRBJ1-1): DARVTQTPRHKVTEMGQEVTMRCQPILGHNTVFWYRQTMMQGLELLAYFRNRAPLDDSGMPKDRFSAEMPDATLATLKIQPSEPRDSAVYFCASGLVPRTRNTEAFFGQGTRLTVV.

The table lists this clone with a few counts. The rearrangement links TRBV29-1 to TRBJ1-5; the D gene is possibly TRBD1 (6 bases). V lost 7 bases and J 2 bases, leaving 12 bases between the germline ends. CDR1 is SQVTM, CDR2 ANQGSEA, per germline. The CDR3 length is 13 residues. Here the CDR3 DNA reads TGCAGCGCAACAGGGTCGGGCAATCAGCCCCAGCATTTT. This encodes CSATGSGNQPQHF.

This clone was seen a handful of times. The chain recombines TRBV6-2 or TRBV6-3 with TRBJ1-2; D call uncertain. The CDR3 is made up of 13 amino acids. CDR1 is MNHEY, CDR2 SVGEGT, per germline. The V and J ends lost 5 bases and 2 bases respectively, with 9 bases between them. The CDR3 loop is CASSDTLNYGYTF. CDR3 in DNA: TGTGCCAGCAGTGACACTTTGAACTATGGCTACACCTTC.

For the CDR3, the DNA is TGTGCCAGTAGTGACGTAGGAGCTGAAGCTTTCTTT. This sequence encodes CASSDVGAEAFF. The chain has TRBV19 and TRBJ1-1; D remains ambiguous. V shed 5 bases and J shed 6 bases, with 10 bases lying between them. The CDR3 consists of 12 residues. The germline gives CDR1 LNHDA, CDR2 SQIVND (reference sequence).

The rearrangement joins TRBV9 to TRBJ1-1, with D tentatively TRBD1 (5 bases). Germline values: CDR1 SGDLS, CDR2 YYNGEE. Trimming removed 1 base at V and 4 bases at J, with 17 bases between. The CDR3 is made up of 16 amino acids. The DNA for the CDR3 is TGTGCCAGCAGCGTATTGGGTCCAGGGCTAATCACTGAAGCTTTCTTT. Amino acids: CASSVLGPGLITEAFF.

This rearrangement joins TRBV7-8 to TRBJ1-1; weak D call: TRBD1 (6 bases). Trimming shortened V by 5 bases and J by 5 bases, and 15 bases separated the two germline ends. Germline CDR1 and CDR2: SGHVS and FQNEAQ. This CDR3 contains 14 residues. Here the CDR3 reads CASSVRDILTEAFF. The CDR3 nucleotides read TGTGCCAGCAGCGTAAGGGACATCCTAACTGAAGCTTTCTTT.

The chain employs TRBV7-9 and TRBJ2-3; 7 bases match TRBD1. Germline values: CDR1 SEHNR, CDR2 FQNEAQ (reference sequence). J gave up 15 bases and V 5 bases, and 11 bases lay outside the gene matches. The CDR3 is 12 amino acids. CDR3 DNA sequence: TGTGCCAGCAGCCTTACAGGGGACCTGGCTTATTTT. It encodes CASSLTGDLAYF.

The chain has TRBV3-1 (or the pseudogene TRBV3-2) and TRBJ1-2; tentative D call: TRBD1 (6 bases). Germline V gives CDR1 LGHDT, CDR2 YNNKEL (reference sequence). The CDR3 is 16 residues long. V was pared by 3 bases and J by 6 bases, with 20 bases between. CDR3 nucleotides: TGTGCCAGCAGCCAGGTTGGGTCTCCTAACAGGGATGGCTACACCTTC. Its translation is CASSQVGSPNRDGYTF.

With respect to this clone: The junction and the germline gene differ at one end; a read error may be behind it. The chain recombines TRBV19 with TRBJ1-1; no reliable D call. Germline assignment: CDR1 LNHDA and CDR2 SQIVND (reference sequence). The CDR3 extends over 13 amino acids. CDR3 amino acids: CASSIGPGGEAFF. CDR3 nucleotides: TGTGCCAGTAGCATAGGCCCGGGAGGTGAAGCTTTCTTT.

The chain joins TRBV28 to TRBJ2-7; 9 nucleotides agree with TRBD2. Germline V CDR1 and CDR2: MDHEN, SYDVKM. The CDR3 has 16 residues. Trimming removed 5 bases from V and 0 bases from J; junction bases left unmatched: 8. The CDR3 loop reads CASSLLTSGVSYEQYF. CDR3 nucleotides: TGTGCCAGCAGTCTTCTGACTAGCGGTGTCTCCTACGAGCAGTACTTC.

The chain combines TRBV9 with TRBJ2-2; 11 bases are a match to TRBD2. Trimming removed 0 bases from V and 4 bases from J; junction bases left unmatched: 5. Germline loops: CDR1 SGDLS, CDR2 YYNGEE. This CDR3 region has 17 residues. The CDR3 region is CASSVDSGGAITGELFF. The CDR3 DNA sequence: TGTGCCAGCAGCGTAGATAGCGGGGGGGCAATCACCGGGGAGCTGTTTTTT.

The gene calls are TRBV24-1 and TRBJ2-7; 9 positions match TRBD1. Germline CDR1 and CDR2: KGHDR and SFDVKD. The CDR3 is 14 amino acids. Trimming at V came to 6 bases and at J to 3 bases, leaving 5 bases not matched to a gene. CDR3 nucleotide sequence: TGTGCCACCAGTCCGGGACAGGGTAACTACGAGCAGTACTTC. As protein: CATSPGQGNYEQYF.

V gene TRBV9 combines with J gene TRBJ2-2; D is undetermined. Trimming stripped 4 bases from V and 7 bases from J, with 14 bases between. The CDR3 length is 14 residues. CDR1 and CDR2 from the germline V gene are SGDLS and YYNGEE. This CDR3 reads CASSPDNFDGELFF. The DNA for the CDR3 is TGTGCCAGCAGCCCCGACAATTTTGACGGGGAGCTGTTTTTT.

The genes are TRBV4-1 and TRBJ1-2, with 8 bases lining up with TRBD1. The CDR3 is 15 residues long. The junction had 5 bases not matched to a gene; V was cut back by 1 base and J by 4 bases. The germline V gene has CDR1 MGHRA and CDR2 YSYEKL. The CDR3 DNA reads TGCGCCAGCAGCCAAGGACAGGGGAGCGGCTATGGCTACACCTTC. As protein: CASSQGQGSGYGYTF.

V gene TRBV5-1 combines with J gene TRBJ2-1; 7 positions match TRBD2. Looked up from germline, CDR1 is SGHRS and CDR2 is YFSETQ. With V trimmed by 4 bases and J by 7 bases, 14 bases remained unmatched. The CDR3 runs to 16 residues. DNA of the CDR3: TGCGCCAGCAGCCTACCTAGCTCGGGAGGACTAAATGAGCAGTTCTTC. This gives the protein CASSLPSSGGLNEQFF.

The chain has TRBV5-4 and TRBJ1-4; 7 bases agree with TRBD1. Germline trimming cut 8 bases from V and 5 bases from J; bases unmatched to any gene: 9. The CDR3 contains 14 residues. Germline assignment: CDR1 SGHNT and CDR2 YYREEE (reference sequence). Here the CDR3 DNA reads TGTGCCAGTCACAGAAGGGACAGCAATGAAAAACTGTTTTTT. This codes for CASHRRDSNEKLFF.

The rearrangement links TRBV10-1 to TRBJ2-7, with 8 bases that match TRBD1. CDR3 length equals 16 residues. V lost 6 bases, J lost 7 bases, and 17 bases stayed unmatched. From germline, CDR1 is WNHNN and CDR2 SYGVQD (reference sequence). The DNA for the CDR3 is TGCGCCAGCAGCCCACCTTCGACAGGGGCCTTAGGGGAGCAGTACTTC. The encoded protein is CASSPPSTGALGEQYF.

J is TRBJ2-5 and V is TRBV28, with no clear D. The CDR3 runs 13 residues. CDR1 is MDHEN, CDR2 SYDVKM, per germline. Trimming took 5 bases from V and 4 from J, leaving 11 bases between them. CDR3 loop: CASSEDTPETQYF. The DNA of the CDR3 is TGTGCCAGCAGTGAAGACACCCCAGAGACCCAGTACTTC. The full variable domain, in which reference TRBV28 and TRBJ2-5 provide the parts outside the CDR3, is DVKVTQSSRYLVKRTGEKVFLECVQDMDHENMFWYRQDPGLGLRLIYFSYDVKMKEKGDIPEGYSVSREKKERFSLILESASTNQTSMYLCASSEDTPETQYFGPGTRLLVL.

The rearrangement joins TRBV7-8 to TRBJ1-3; D is ambiguous. Germline CDR1 is SGHVS and CDR2 is FQNEAQ. Deletions cut 1 base from V and 2 bases from J, with 9 bases between. The CDR3 is 15 residues long. The CDR3 sequence: CASSLERAPGNTIYF. CDR3 coding DNA: TGTGCCAGCAGCTTAGAGAGAGCGCCTGGAAACACCATATATTTT.

The chain combines TRBV28 with TRBJ2-1; D unclear. The CDR3 runs to 13 residues. The V gene's germline CDR1 is MDHEN and CDR2 SYDVKM. Trimming left V 6 bases short and J 1 base short, with 7 bases between. CDR3 region: CASRERSYNEQFF. The DNA of the CDR3 is TGTGCCAGCAGAGAGCGTTCCTACAATGAGCAGTTCTTC.

This chain links TRBV29-1 with TRBJ2-1; TRBD2 agrees at 7 bases. Germline CDR1 and CDR2: SQVTM and ANQGSEA. Trimming removed 1 base from V and 0 bases from J; junction bases left unmatched: 6. The CDR3 is made up of 16 amino acids. The CDR3 is CSVEGSGGTSYNEQFF. CDR3 in DNA: TGCAGCGTTGAAGGATCGGGGGGAACCTCCTACAATGAGCAGTTCTTC.

The rearrangement uses TRBV7-9 and TRBJ2-1; 9 positions agree with TRBD2. Germline V gene data show CDR1 as SEHNR and CDR2 as FQNEAQ (reference sequence). V shed 5 bases, J shed 8 bases, and the junction held 13 bases outside the gene matches. This CDR3 has 16 residues. In DNA form, the CDR3 reads TGTGCCAGCAGCCCCGGGTTGGTAGCGGGAGTCGATGAGCAGTTCTTC. Protein sequence: CASSPGLVAGVDEQFF.

The chain is built from TRBV11-3 and TRBJ1-2; D uncertain. The CDR3 is made up of 12 amino acids. Per the germline V gene, CDR1 is SGHNT and CDR2 is YENEEA. The V end lost 2 bases, the J end lost 8 bases, and 9 bases lay between the germline ends. The CDR3 is CASSLNTRGYTF. In DNA form, the CDR3 reads TGTGCCAGCAGCTTAAATACGAGAGGCTACACCTTC. The full variable domain, in which reference TRBV11-3 and TRBJ1-2 provide the parts outside the CDR3, is EAGVVQSPRYKIIEKKQPVAFWCNPISGHNTLYWYLQNLGQGPELLIRYENEEAVDDSQLPKDRFSAERLKGVDSTLKIQPAELGDSAVYLCASSLNTRGYTFGSGTRLTVV.

The J gene is TRBJ1-1, the V gene TRBV28, with 12 bases matching TRBD1. The germline V gene encodes CDR1 MDHEN and CDR2 SYDVKM. CDR3 length: 14 amino acids. The ends lost 10 bases at V and 2 bases at J; junction bases unmatched: 5. The CDR3 spells CATLGQGANTEAFF. The CDR3 DNA follows: TGTGCCACGCTGGGACAGGGGGCAAACACTGAAGCTTTCTTT.

The CDR3 reads CASSSVRGNFHNSPLHF. The CDR3 nucleotides are TGTGCCAGCAGTTCTGTCAGGGGGAACTTTCATAATTCACCCCTCCACTTT. This chain uses TRBV28 with TRBJ1-6, with 7 bases fitting TRBD1. Unmatched junction bases numbered 11, after V lost 4 bases and J lost 5 bases. The length of the CDR3 is 17 residues. Germline-derived CDR1 and CDR2 are MDHEN and SYDVKM.

The rearrangement links TRBV5-6 to TRBJ1-5, with 7 bases that match TRBD1. The V gene end was trimmed by 2 bases and the J gene end by 4 bases; junction bases not matched to a gene: 3. There are 14 residues in the CDR3. Germline loops: CDR1 SGHDT, CDR2 YYEEEE. CDR3 sequence reads: CASSFQGVNQPQHF. Written as DNA, the CDR3 is TGTGCCAGCAGCTTCCAGGGGGTAAATCAGCCCCAGCATTTT. Drawing the rest from reference TRBV5-6 and TRBJ1-5, the complete variable domain is DAGVTQSPTHLIKTRGQQVTLRCSPKSGHDTVSWYQQALGQGPQFIFQYYEEEERQRGNFPDRFSGHQFPNYSSELNVNALLLGDSALYLCASSFQGVNQPQHFGDGTRLSIL.